The clone carrying this T cell receptor beta chain was picked up a small number of times. The antigen is unknown. TCRdb fed the 5' RACE reads into MiXCR, producing one record per CDR3 protein. This repertoire shows fewer than 550,000 distinct CDR3 sequences, 15% to 25% found once; its top ten account for roughly 8.4%. These data come from a study of T-cell memory formation after mild COVID-19. Whole-study context: Most TCR clusters belonged to a single donor.

Whole-study findings and limits: Contracting clones from day 15 to 85 showed balanced CD4/CD8; later expanders favored CD4+. CD8+ contracting clones occupied EMRA, while CD4+ ones occupied mainly CM and EM. Pre-infection memory already had some responding clones, implying cross-reactive memory joined.

Input material: PBMCs or a T cell subset sorted from them (not recorded which). This receptor was identified in an adult woman who had mild COVID-19 (a few samples of this study predate the infection). Cell type and time point are not known.

CDR3 in amino acids: CASSIRDSDNSPLHF. Written as DNA, the CDR3 is TGTGCCAGTAGTATCCGGGACAGCGATAATTCACCCCTCCACTTT. This sequence joins TRBV19 and TRBJ1-6; 7 bases are shared with TRBD1. There are 15 residues in the CDR3. V lost 3 bases, J lost 5 bases, and 4 bases stayed unmatched. CDR1 and CDR2 from the germline V gene are LNHDA and SQIVND (reference sequence).